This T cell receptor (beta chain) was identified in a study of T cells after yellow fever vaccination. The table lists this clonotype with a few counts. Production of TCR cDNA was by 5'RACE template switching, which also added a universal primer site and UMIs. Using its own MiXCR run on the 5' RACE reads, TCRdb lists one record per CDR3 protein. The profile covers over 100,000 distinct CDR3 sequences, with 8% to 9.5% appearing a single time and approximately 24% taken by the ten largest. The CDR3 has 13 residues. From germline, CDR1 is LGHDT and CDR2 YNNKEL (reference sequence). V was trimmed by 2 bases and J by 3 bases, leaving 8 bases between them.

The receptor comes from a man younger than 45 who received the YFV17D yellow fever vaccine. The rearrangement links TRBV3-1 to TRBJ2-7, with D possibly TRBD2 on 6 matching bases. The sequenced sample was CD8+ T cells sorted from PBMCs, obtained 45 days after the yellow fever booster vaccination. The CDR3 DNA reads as TGTGCCAGCAGCCAAAGGACTAACTACGAGCAGTACTTC. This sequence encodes CASSQRTNYEQYF.